This T cell receptor (beta chain) appears in the sequencing data of a study of blood T cell repertoires in COVID-19. Assay used: immunoSEQ multiplex PCR; TCRdb lists only in-frame clones, some missing. The table includes 250,000 to 300,000 clones, about 88% detected once. This CDR3 contains 14 residues. CDR1 is KGHSH and CDR2 is LQKENI in the germline V gene. V was cut by 1 base and J by 1 base, with 4 bases left in between. This rearrangement joins TRBV18 to TRBJ2-2; D remains ambiguous. This clonotype was sampled from a man younger than 35 with active or convalescent COVID-19. The specimen sequenced was peripheral blood. CDR3 amino acids: CASSPLENTGELFF. CDR3 DNA sequence: TGTGCCAGCTCACCACTAGAGAACACCGGGGAGCTGTTTTTT.